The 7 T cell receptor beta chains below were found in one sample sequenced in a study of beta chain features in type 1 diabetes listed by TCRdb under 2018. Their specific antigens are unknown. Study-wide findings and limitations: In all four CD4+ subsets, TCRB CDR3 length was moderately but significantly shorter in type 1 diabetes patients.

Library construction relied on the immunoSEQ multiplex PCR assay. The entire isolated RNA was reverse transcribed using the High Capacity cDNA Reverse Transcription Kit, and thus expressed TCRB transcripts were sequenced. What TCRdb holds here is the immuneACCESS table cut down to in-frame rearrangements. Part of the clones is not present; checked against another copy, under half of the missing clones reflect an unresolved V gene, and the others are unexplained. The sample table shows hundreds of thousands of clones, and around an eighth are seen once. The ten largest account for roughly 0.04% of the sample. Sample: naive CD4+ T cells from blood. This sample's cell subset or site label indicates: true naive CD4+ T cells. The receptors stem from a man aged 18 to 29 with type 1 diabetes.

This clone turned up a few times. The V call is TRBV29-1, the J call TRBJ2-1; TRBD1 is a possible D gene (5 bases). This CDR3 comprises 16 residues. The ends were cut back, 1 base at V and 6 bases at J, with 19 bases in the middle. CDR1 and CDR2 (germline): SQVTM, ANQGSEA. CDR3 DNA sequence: TGCAGCGTTGAAGCCCATCAGGGTCTTACCCTCAATGAGCAGTTCTTC. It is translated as CSVEAHQGLTLNEQFF.

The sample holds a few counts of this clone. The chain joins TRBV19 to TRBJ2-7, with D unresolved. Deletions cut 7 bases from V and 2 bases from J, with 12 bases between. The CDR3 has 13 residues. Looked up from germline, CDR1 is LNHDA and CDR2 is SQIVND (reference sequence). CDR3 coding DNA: TGTGCCAGTATTAAGGGCGCTACCTACGAGCAGTACTTC. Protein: CASIKGATYEQYF.

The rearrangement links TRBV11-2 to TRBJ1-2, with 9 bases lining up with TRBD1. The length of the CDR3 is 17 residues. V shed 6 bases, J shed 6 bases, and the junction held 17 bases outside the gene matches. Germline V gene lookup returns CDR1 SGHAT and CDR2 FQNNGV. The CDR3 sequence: CASSLTGTGSFLNGYTF. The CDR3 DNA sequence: TGTGCCAGCAGTTTAACGGGGACAGGGAGTTTTTTGAATGGCTACACCTTC.

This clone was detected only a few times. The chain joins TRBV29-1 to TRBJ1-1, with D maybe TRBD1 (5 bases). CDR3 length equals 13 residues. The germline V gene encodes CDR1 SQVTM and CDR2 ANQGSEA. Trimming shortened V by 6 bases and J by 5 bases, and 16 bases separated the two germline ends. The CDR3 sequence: CSVWGGTGTEAFF. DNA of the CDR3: TGCAGCGTGTGGGGCGGGACCGGGACTGAAGCTTTCTTT.

The CDR3 bases are TGTGCCAGCAGCTTTTTACAGGCGAAAAGGGAGACCCAGTACTTC. It is translated as CASSFLQAKRETQYF. The V call is TRBV5-4, the J call TRBJ2-5; D possibly corresponds to TRBD1 (5 bases). CDR3 size: 15 residues. Trimming took off 2 bases at V and 5 bases at J, with 16 bases between the two ends. Germline lookup yields CDR1 SGHNT and CDR2 YYREEE (reference sequence). The entire variable domain, with the rest obtained from reference TRBV5-4 and TRBJ2-5, is as follows: ETGVTQSPTHLIKTRGQQVTLRCSSQSGHNTVSWYQQALGQGPQFIFQYYREEENGRGNFPPRFSGLQFPNYSSELNVNALELDDSALYLCASSFLQAKRETQYFGPGTRLLVL.

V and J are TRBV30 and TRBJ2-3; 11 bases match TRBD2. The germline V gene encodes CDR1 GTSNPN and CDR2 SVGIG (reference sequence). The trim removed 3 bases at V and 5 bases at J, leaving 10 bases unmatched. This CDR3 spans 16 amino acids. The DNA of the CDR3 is TGTGCCTGGAGGGTAGCGGGGGGGCCGGTGCGAGATACGCAGTATTTT. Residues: CAWRVAGGPVRDTQYF.

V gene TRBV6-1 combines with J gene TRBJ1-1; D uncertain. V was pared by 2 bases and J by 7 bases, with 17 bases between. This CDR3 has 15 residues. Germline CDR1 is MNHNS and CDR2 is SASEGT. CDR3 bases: TGTGCCAGCAGTGAAATTAGTGGAGGGTATTTTGAAGCTTTCTTT. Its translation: CASSEISGGYFEAFF.